This T cell receptor beta chain is drawn from a study of PD-1 blockade in classical Hodgkin lymphoma. Indicated time point: newly diagnosed, previously untreated cHL patient sample. Comparison came from newly diagnosed, untreated classical Hodgkin lymphoma PBMCs. There are 15 residues in the CDR3. Trimming removed 0 bases at V and 7 bases at J, with 13 bases between. In germline, CDR1 is SGHTA, CDR2 FQGNSA. Assay: immunoSEQ multiplex PCR; the TCRdb copy retains only in-frame clones and omits some. The sample holds about 25,000 clones; about 94% are singletons and the top ten take 3% to 4%. The TCR was taken from a human donor with classical Hodgkin lymphoma. Material for sequencing was peripheral blood mononuclear cells (PBMCs). The chain recombines TRBV7-2 with TRBJ1-5; D gene uncertain. CDR3 residues: CASSLAGLEGQPQHF. The CDR3 region has the DNA TGTGCCAGCAGCTTAGCAGGGCTTGAAGGCCAGCCCCAGCATTTT. The full variable domain, completed using reference TRBV7-2 and TRBJ1-5, is GAGVSQSPSNKVTEKGKDVELRCDPISGHTALYWYRQSLGQGLEFLIYFQGNSAPDKSGLPSDRFSAERTGGSVSTLTIQRTQQEDSAVYLCASSLAGLEGQPQHFGDGTRLSIL.